Listed here is a single TCR beta chain. Its target antigen remains unknown. Qualities for individual bases were not recorded, and no much larger clone is one base off. The entry originates in a study of blood T cell repertoires in COVID-19 (dated by TCRdb to about 2020). Study-level background: The collaborator samples originated in the United States, Italy and Spain and spanned the acute and convalescent phases of COVID-19. Subjects who had been exposed to COVID-19, were actively infected with it, or had recovered from it provided the deeply sampled blood TCRbeta repertoires that made up the dataset. Nearly every sample came with metadata listing a de-identified subject ID, COVID-19 status, age in years and sex. Where HLA class I and class II types were available, the types were taken from metadata supplied by the sample provider, not from assay-based typing. The material from the prospective study consisted of cDNA or gDNA derived from T cells, B-cell-depleted T cells, or PBMCs. The repertoires were released in a freely available public database meant as a resource for research on the immune response to SARS-CoV-2. The samples were drawn from the first 160 participants of the ongoing ImmuneRACE study and from 950 to 1,500 subjects provided by 6 global collaborators. Broader findings and caveats from the paper: How much clinical and demographic metadata was included differed by source and by participant, and the metadata was provided uncurated.

As encoded in the germline V gene, CDR1 is SNHLY while CDR2 is FYNNEI. The CDR3 spans 13 residues, from the cysteine through the phenylalanine. The entry retains the CDR3 DNA only, 39 bases that are in frame from base 1. The junction carries 10 bases between V and J, which are trimmed by 6 bases and 1 base respectively. The collaborating institutions used their own protocols to collect whole blood in K2EDTA tubes. For TCRbeta analysis, collaborator samples were shipped as frozen whole blood, as isolated PBMCs, or as DNA extracted from either sample type. TCRbeta CDR3 regions were amplified from genomic DNA by means of the immunoSEQ Assay, a bias-controlled multiplex PCR. The study's own analysis went as follows. The number of nucleated cells in each sample was estimated from the amplification of reference gene primers within the assay. To quantify the absolute abundance of each unique TCRbeta CDR3 rearrangement, sequence reads were collapsed and filtered. Productive Simpson clonality was computed per sample as the square root of Simpson's diversity index over productive rearrangements. This is the immuneACCESS table as TCRdb keeps it, with only in-frame sequences that have V and J called. A part of the clones is gone; compared with another copy, unresolved V genes explain less than half, and the rest is unexplained. That table supplies the V and J calls and clone size; D and trimming were determined from the DNA. The sample data list about 150,000 clones, and 88% of these were observed just once. The top ten hold about 10% of the sample.

The chain employs TRBV2 and TRBJ2-7; TRBD2 is possibly the D segment (5 matching bases). Sequencing used peripheral blood. This TCR derives from a man in his sixties with active or convalescent COVID-19. The bases read TGTGCCAGCAGCTCCGGGAATTCCTACGAGCAGTACTTC. It is translated as CASSSGNSYEQYF.